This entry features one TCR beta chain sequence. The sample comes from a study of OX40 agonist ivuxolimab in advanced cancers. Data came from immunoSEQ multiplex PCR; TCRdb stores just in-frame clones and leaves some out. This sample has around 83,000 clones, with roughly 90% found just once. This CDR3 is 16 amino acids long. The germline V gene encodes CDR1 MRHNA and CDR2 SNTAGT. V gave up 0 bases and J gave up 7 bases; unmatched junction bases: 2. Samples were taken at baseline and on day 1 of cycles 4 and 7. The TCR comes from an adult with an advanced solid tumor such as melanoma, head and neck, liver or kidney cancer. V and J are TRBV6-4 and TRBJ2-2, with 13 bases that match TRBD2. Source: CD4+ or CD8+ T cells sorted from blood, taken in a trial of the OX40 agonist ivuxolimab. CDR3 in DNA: TGTGCCAGCAGTGACTCAGGACTAGCGGGAGTCGGGGAGCTGTTTTTT. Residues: CASSDSGLAGVGELFF.